What follows are 18 T cell receptor beta chains derived from one specimen sequenced in a study of identical twins. TCRdb fed the 5' RACE reads into MiXCR, producing one record per CDR3 protein. The table records 1,800,000 or so distinct CDR3 sequences, under 35% of them present only once. Material: cord blood. The receptor source for this set is a newborn girl in good health.

This clonotype appeared once. The chain recombines TRBV13 with TRBJ2-3; 13 bases are shared with TRBD2. V dropped 6 bases and J dropped 2; count of bases not matched to a gene: 8. The CDR3 consists of 17 residues. The germline gives CDR1 PRHDT, CDR2 FYEKMQ (reference sequence). The CDR3 sequence is CASRQGLAGVATDTQYF. The CDR3 nucleotides read TGTGCCAGCAGACAAGGACTAGCGGGAGTTGCCACAGATACGCAGTATTTT. Full variable domain (outside the CDR3, taken from reference TRBV13 and TRBJ2-3): AAGVIQSPRHLIKEKRETATLKCYPIPRHDTVYWYQQGPGQDPQFLISFYEKMQSDKGSIPDRFSAQQFSDYHSELNMSSLELGDSALYFCASRQGLAGVATDTQYFGPGTRLTVL.

V is TRBV12-5 and J is TRBJ1-2; tentatively, D is TRBD1 (6 bases). Germline-derived CDR1 and CDR2 are LGHNT and FRNRAP. This CDR3 contains 17 residues. V lost 0 bases, J lost 3 bases, and 17 bases lay in between. CDR3 bases: TGTGCTAGTGGTTTGGTAACGGTGCCGGGGGCGGACTATGGCTACACCTTC. Translation gives CASGLVTVPGADYGYTF.

This chain joins TRBV6-5 and TRBJ2-1, with a tentative D call TRBD1 (5 bases). Looked up from germline, CDR1 is MNHEY and CDR2 is SVGAGI. CDR3 size: 16 residues. The V end was cut by 0 bases, the J end by 4 bases, with 13 bases between. CDR3 protein: CASSYSRPDRYNEQFF. The CDR3 nucleotides read TGTGCCAGCAGTTACTCACGACCTGACAGATACAATGAGCAGTTCTTC.

This chain links TRBV2 with TRBJ1-5; D might be TRBD1 (5 bases). The germline gives CDR1 SNHLY, CDR2 FYNNEI. V was shortened by 3 bases and J by 7 bases, with 13 bases between the two germline ends. This CDR3 is built from 14 residues. This CDR3 is CASSDKFWGQPQHF. CDR3 coding DNA: TGTGCCAGCAGTGATAAGTTTTGGGGGCAGCCCCAGCATTTT.

This clonotype was seen a few times. V and J are TRBV5-6 and TRBJ1-2; D gene ambiguous. The CDR3 contains 16 residues. Trimming removed 6 bases at V and 5 bases at J, with 23 bases between. Germline CDR1 SGHDT, CDR2 YYEEEE. CDR3 nucleotides: TGTGCCAGCATCCTCGCGGCGGCGGCCCATAGGTATGGCTACACCTTC. This sequence encodes CASILAAAAHRYGYTF. The variable domain in full, completed from reference TRBV5-6 and TRBJ1-2, reads DAGVTQSPTHLIKTRGQQVTLRCSPKSGHDTVSWYQQALGQGPQFIFQYYEEEERQRGNFPDRFSGHQFPNYSSELNVNALLLGDSALYLCASILAAAAHRYGYTFGSGTRLTVV.

The sample holds a few counts of this clonotype. The chain carries TRBV7-9 and TRBJ1-1, with D possibly TRBD1 on 5 matching bases. The V gene lost 5 bases and the J gene lost 2 bases, with 12 bases spanning the gap. Germline V gene lookup returns CDR1 SEHNR and CDR2 FQNEAQ (reference sequence). The CDR3 totals 14 residues. The CDR3 loop is CASSHRDGNTEAFF. The CDR3 nucleotides read TGTGCCAGCAGCCATCGGGACGGTAACACTGAAGCTTTCTTT.

The gene calls are TRBV29-1 and TRBJ2-1; D remains ambiguous. Trimming removed 2 bases from V and 6 bases from J, with 8 bases in between. The CDR3 spans 12 residues. CDR1 is SQVTM and CDR2 is ANQGSEA in the germline V gene. CDR3 in DNA: TGCAGCGTTGAAAGAGAATTCAATGAGCAGTTCTTC. Translated, it gives CSVEREFNEQFF.

This clonotype was observed a single time. The chain uses TRBV19 and TRBJ2-1; 11 bases are a match to TRBD2. The end of the DNA fits TRBJ2-7 better, so the J call may be wrong. CDR1 is LNHDA, CDR2 SQIVND, per germline (reference sequence). The length of the CDR3 is 19 residues. In DNA form, the CDR3 reads TGTGCCAGTAGTATAGGCCGGGTAGCGGGGGGGCAGCCCTACAATGAGCAGTACTTC. Residues: CASSIGRVAGGQPYNEQYF.

The chain employs TRBV16 and TRBJ2-1; unclear D gene. CDR1 is KGHSY, CDR2 FQNENV, per germline. The CDR3 has 11 residues. V was shortened by 4 bases and J by 10 bases, with 8 bases between the two germline ends. The CDR3 sequence is CASSPQSEQFF. Written as DNA, the CDR3 is TGTGCCAGCAGCCCCCAGAGCGAGCAGTTCTTC.

This clonotype was detected only a few times. This sequence joins TRBV2 and TRBJ2-4; D is unclear. The CDR3 covers 14 residues. The germline V and J ends were trimmed by 4 bases and 2 bases, with 9 bases remaining between them. Germline V CDR1 and CDR2: SNHLY, FYNNEI. CDR3 sequence reads: CASSGLLPKNIQYF. CDR3 sequence (DNA): TGTGCCAGCAGTGGATTGTTACCCAAAAACATTCAGTACTTC.

V gene TRBV10-3 combines with J gene TRBJ2-1; TRBD1 agrees at 8 bases. The CDR3 loop spans 18 amino acids. The germline V gene encodes CDR1 ENHRY and CDR2 SYGVKD. Unmatched junction bases numbered 13, after V lost 2 bases and J lost 4 bases. In DNA form, the CDR3 reads TGTGCCATCAGTGAGGGGTTTAGTGGACAGGGAAAATACAATGAGCAGTTCTTC. Protein: CAISEGFSGQGKYNEQFF.

This sequence joins TRBV3-1 and TRBJ2-7, with D hard to call. V was trimmed by 2 bases and J by 0 bases, leaving 8 bases between them. This CDR3 spans 14 amino acids. Per germline, CDR1 LGHDT and CDR2 YNNKEL (reference sequence). In DNA form, the CDR3 reads TGTGCCAGCAGCCAACACTACCTCTCCTACGAGCAGTACTTC. Its protein product is CASSQHYLSYEQYF.

The chain has TRBV28 and TRBJ2-7, with 9 bases that match TRBD1. V lost 2 bases, J lost 5 bases, and 4 bases stayed unmatched. From germline, CDR1 is MDHEN and CDR2 SYDVKM. This CDR3 contains 14 residues. The CDR3 spells CASSLGTGSHEQYF. The CDR3 DNA sequence: TGTGCCAGCAGTTTAGGGACAGGGAGTCACGAGCAGTACTTC.

This rearrangement joins TRBV7-9 to TRBJ1-5; TRBD1 aligns across 8 bases. This CDR3 is 17 amino acids long. J gave up 6 bases and V 5 bases, and 15 bases lay outside the gene matches. Germline values: CDR1 SEHNR, CDR2 FQNEAQ (reference sequence). CDR3 DNA sequence: TGTGCCAGCAGCAAAGGACAGGGAAGCTTCCTAGCTCAGCCCCAGCATTTT. This encodes CASSKGQGSFLAQPQHF. Supplemented by reference TRBV7-9 and TRBJ1-5, the full variable domain reads DTGVSQNPRHKITKRGQNVTFRCDPISEHNRLYWYRQTLGQGPEFLTYFQNEAQLEKSRLLSDRFSAERPKGSFSTLEIQRTEQGDSAMYLCASSKGQGSFLAQPQHFGDGTRLSIL.

The chain employs TRBV10-3 and TRBJ2-5; D may match TRBD1 or TRBD2 (5 bases each). CDR3 length: 16 residues. The V and J ends lost 3 bases and 7 bases respectively, with 21 bases between them. CDR1 and CDR2 from the germline V gene are ENHRY and SYGVKD. This CDR3 reads CAISDPGPSPKGTQYF. CDR3 in DNA: TGTGCCATCAGTGACCCGGGACCAAGCCCCAAGGGGACCCAGTACTTC.

This clonotype has only a few counts. The chain couples TRBV12-3 or TRBV12-4 to TRBJ1-5; tentatively, D is TRBD1 (5 bases). Trimming pared 1 base from V and 3 bases from J, leaving 13 bases between. The CDR3 contains 16 residues. CDR3 bases: TGTGCCAGCAGTTTAGAGGGAGGGACTTCCAATCAGCCCCAGCATTTT. Its protein is CASSLEGGTSNQPQHF.

This clonotype was detected only a few times. The V and J genes are TRBV18 and TRBJ2-3; the D gene is possibly TRBD1 (6 bases). CDR1 KGHSH and CDR2 LQKENI come from the germline V gene. CDR3 length equals 17 residues. Trimming removed 3 bases at V and 6 bases at J, with 22 bases between. The CDR3 spells CASSPDPPGQLRDTQYF. The CDR3 bases are TGTGCCAGCTCACCTGACCCACCGGGACAATTAAGGGATACGCAGTATTTT.

This clonotype was seen more than once but under ten times. The CDR3 DNA is TGCAGTGCTAGAATGTCTGCAGATACGCAGTATTTT. Residues: CSARMSADTQYF. The chain recombines TRBV20-1 with TRBJ2-3; D is ambiguous. V gave up 2 bases and J gave up 4 bases, with 7 bases separating them. CDR3 length equals 12 residues. Germline V lookup: CDR1 DFQATT, CDR2 SNEGSKA (reference sequence).